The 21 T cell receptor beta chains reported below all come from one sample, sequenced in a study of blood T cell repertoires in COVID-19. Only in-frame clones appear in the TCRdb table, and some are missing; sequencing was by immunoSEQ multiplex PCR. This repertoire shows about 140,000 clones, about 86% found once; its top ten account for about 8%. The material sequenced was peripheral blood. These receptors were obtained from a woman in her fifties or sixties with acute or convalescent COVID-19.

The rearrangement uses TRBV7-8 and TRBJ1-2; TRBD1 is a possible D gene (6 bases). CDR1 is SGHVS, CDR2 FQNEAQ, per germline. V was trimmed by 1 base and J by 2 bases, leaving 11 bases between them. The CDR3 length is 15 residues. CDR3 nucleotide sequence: TGTGCCAGCAGCTTAGAGTGGACAGCGAACTATGGCTACACCTTC. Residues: CASSLEWTANYGYTF.

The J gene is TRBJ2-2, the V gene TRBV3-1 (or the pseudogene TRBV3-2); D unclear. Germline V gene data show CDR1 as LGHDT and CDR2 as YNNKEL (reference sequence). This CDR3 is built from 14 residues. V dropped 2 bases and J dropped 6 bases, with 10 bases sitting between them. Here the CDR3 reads CASSQRSLAGELFF. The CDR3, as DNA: TGTGCCAGCAGCCAACGCTCGCTAGCCGGGGAGCTGTTTTTT.

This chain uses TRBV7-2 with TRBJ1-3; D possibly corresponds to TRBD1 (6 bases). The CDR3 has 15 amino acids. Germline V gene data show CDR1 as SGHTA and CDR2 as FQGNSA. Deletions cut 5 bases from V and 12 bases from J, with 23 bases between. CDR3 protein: CASSLQGTAVANIYF. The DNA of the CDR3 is TGTGCCAGCAGCCTTCAGGGGACGGCCGTCGCGAACATATATTTT.

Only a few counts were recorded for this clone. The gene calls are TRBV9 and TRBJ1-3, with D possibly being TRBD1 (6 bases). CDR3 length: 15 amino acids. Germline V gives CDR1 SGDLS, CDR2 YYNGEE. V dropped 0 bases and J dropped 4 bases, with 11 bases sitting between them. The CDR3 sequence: CASSVGGGTGNTIYF. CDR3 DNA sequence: TGTGCCAGCAGCGTAGGCGGGGGGACAGGAAACACCATATATTTT.

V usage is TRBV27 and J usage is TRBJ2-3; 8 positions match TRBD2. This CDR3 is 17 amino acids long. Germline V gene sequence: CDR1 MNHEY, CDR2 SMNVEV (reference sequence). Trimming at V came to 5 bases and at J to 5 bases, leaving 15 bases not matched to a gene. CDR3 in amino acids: CASSLTGLGVFGDTQYF. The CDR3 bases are TGTGCCAGCAGTCTTACGGGACTAGGGGTATTCGGAGATACGCAGTATTTT.

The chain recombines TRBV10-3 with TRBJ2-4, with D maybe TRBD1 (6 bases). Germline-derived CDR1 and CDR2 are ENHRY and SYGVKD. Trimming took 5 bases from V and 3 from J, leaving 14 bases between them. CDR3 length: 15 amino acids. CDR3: CAISPQGLDKNIQYF. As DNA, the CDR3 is TGTGCCATCAGTCCCCAGGGGTTGGACAAAAACATTCAGTACTTC.

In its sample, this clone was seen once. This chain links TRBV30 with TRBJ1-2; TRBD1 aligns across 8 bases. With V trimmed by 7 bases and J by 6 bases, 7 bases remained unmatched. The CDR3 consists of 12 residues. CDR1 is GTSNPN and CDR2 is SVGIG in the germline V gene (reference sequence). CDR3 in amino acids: CAFRGRMDGYTF. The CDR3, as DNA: TGTGCCTTCAGGGGGCGTATGGATGGCTACACCTTC.

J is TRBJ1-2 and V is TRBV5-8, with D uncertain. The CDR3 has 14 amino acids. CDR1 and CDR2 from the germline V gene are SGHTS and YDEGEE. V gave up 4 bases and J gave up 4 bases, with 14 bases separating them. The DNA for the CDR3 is TGTGCCAGCAGCCCAGCGGACGCCCGCTATGGCTACACCTTC. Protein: CASSPADARYGYTF.

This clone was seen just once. CDR3 amino acids: CASSQLLTGGSGNSPLHF. CDR3 nucleotide sequence: TGCGCCAGCAGCCAACTGCTAACAGGGGGCTCGGGTAATTCACCCCTCCACTTT. The chain carries TRBV4-3 and TRBJ1-6, with TRBD1 matching 9 bases. The CDR3 runs to 18 residues. V was clipped by 2 bases and J by 6 bases; unmatched bases: 11. CDR1 is LGHNA, CDR2 YSLEER, per germline.

CDR3 amino acids: CSAARRETQYF. CDR3 in DNA: TGCAGTGCTGCGAGGAGGGAGACCCAGTACTTC. The chain couples TRBV20-1 to TRBJ2-5, with a possible D match to TRBD2 (5 bases). Germline CDR1 reads DFQATT; CDR2 reads SNEGSKA (reference sequence). V lost 5 bases, J lost 5 bases, and 9 bases lay in between. This CDR3 spans 11 amino acids.

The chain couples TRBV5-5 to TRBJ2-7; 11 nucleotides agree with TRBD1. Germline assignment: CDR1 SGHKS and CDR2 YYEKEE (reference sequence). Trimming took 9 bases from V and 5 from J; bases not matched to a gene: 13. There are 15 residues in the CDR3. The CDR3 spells CATPHPGQGVHEQYF. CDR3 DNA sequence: TGTGCCACCCCCCATCCGGGACAGGGGGTCCACGAGCAGTACTTC.

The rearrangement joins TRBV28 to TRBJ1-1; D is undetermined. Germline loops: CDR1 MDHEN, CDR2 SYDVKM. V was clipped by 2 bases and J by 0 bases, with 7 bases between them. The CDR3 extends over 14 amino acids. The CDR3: CASSLTGMNTEAFF. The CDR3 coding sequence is TGTGCCAGCAGTTTAACCGGGATGAACACTGAAGCTTTCTTT.

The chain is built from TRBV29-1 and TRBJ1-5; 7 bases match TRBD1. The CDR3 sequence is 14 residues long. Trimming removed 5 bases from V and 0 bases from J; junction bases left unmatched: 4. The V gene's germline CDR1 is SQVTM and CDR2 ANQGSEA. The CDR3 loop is CSVQTGISNQPQHF. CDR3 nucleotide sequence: TGCAGCGTTCAGACAGGGATTAGCAATCAGCCCCAGCATTTT.

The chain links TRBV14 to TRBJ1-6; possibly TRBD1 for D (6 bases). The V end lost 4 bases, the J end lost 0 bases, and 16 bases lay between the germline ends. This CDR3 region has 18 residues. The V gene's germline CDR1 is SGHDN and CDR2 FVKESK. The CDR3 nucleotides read TGTGCCAGCAGCCGTAAAACAGGGCCGAGCTCCTATAATTCACCCCTCCACTTT. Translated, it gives CASSRKTGPSSYNSPLHF.

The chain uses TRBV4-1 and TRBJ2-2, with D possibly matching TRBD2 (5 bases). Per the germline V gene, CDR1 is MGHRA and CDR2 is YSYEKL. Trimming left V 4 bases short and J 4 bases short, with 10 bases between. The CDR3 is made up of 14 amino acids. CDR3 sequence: CASSPKLVTGELFF. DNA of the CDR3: TGCGCCAGCAGCCCTAAACTAGTCACCGGGGAGCTGTTTTTT.

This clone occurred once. The CDR3: CASSQDGRASYGYTF. In DNA form, the CDR3 reads TGTGCCAGCAGCCAAGATGGGAGGGCTTCCTATGGCTACACCTTC. The V gene is TRBV3-1 (or the pseudogene TRBV3-2), the J gene TRBJ1-2; D remains unclear. The ends were cut back, 0 bases at V and 4 bases at J, with 12 bases in the middle. The germline gives CDR1 LGHDT, CDR2 YNNKEL (reference sequence). The CDR3 totals 15 residues.

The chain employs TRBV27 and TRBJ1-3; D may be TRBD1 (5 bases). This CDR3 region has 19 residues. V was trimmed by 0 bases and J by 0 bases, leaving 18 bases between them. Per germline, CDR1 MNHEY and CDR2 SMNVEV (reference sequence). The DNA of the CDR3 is TGTGCCAGCAGTTTATCTGGGGCGTTTGACTGGAGCTCTGGAAACACCATATATTTT. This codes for CASSLSGAFDWSSGNTIYF.

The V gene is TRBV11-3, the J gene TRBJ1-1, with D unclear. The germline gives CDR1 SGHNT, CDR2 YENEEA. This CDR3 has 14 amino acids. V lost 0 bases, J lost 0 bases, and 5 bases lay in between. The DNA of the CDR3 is TGTGCCAGCAGCTTAGACCCCATGAACACTGAAGCTTTCTTT. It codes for CASSLDPMNTEAFF.

The CDR3 DNA follows: TGCGCCAGCAGCCGGGGAGATGGCACTGAAGCTTTCTTT. Translation gives CASSRGDGTEAFF. The chain employs TRBV4-3 and TRBJ1-1; unclear D gene. V lost 4 bases and J lost 4, with 10 bases in between. Germline values: CDR1 LGHNA, CDR2 YSLEER. The CDR3 length is 13 residues.

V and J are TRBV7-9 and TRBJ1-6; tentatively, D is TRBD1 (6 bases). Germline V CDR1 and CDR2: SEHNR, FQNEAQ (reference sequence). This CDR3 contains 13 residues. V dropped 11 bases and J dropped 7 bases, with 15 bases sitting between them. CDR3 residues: CAAGGGPNSPLHF. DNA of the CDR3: TGTGCCGCGGGTGGGGGCCCGAATTCACCCCTCCACTTT.

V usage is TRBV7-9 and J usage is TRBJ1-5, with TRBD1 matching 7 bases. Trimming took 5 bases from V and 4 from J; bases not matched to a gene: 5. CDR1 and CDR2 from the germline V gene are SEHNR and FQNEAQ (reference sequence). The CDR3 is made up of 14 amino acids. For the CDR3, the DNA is TGTGCCAGCAGCACGACAGGGATGAATCAGCCCCAGCATTTT. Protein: CASSTTGMNQPQHF.